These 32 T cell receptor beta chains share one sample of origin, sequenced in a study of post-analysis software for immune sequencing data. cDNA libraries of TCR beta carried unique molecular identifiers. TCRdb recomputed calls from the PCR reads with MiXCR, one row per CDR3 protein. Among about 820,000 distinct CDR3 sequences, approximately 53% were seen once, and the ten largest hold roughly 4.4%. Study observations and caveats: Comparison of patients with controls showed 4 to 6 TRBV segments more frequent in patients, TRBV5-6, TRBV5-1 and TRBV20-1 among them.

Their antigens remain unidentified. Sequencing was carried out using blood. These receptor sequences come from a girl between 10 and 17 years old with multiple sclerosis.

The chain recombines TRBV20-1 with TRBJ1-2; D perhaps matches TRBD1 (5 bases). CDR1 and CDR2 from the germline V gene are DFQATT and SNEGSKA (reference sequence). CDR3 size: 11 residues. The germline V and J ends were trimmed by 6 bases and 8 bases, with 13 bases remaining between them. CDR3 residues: CSAPLRGGYTF. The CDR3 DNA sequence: TGCAGTGCCCCCCTGAGGGGCGGCTACACCTTC.

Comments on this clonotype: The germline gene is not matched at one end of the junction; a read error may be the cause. The CDR3 DNA sequence: TGTGCCAACAGCTTAGTGCCTAGCGGGGTCCGGGAGACCCAGTACTTC. Amino acid sequence: CANSLVPSGVRETQYF. The chain employs TRBV7-2 and TRBJ2-5; TRBD2 matches at 9 bases. Germline CDR1 SGHTA, CDR2 FQGNSA. The CDR3 spans 16 residues.

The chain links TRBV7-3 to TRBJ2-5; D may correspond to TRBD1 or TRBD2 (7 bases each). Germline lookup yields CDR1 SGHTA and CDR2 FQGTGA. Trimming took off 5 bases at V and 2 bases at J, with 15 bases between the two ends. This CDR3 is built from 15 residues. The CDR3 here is CASSPGGGFQETQYF. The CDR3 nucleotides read TGTGCCAGCAGCCCAGGGGGGGGGTTTCAAGAGACCCAGTACTTC.

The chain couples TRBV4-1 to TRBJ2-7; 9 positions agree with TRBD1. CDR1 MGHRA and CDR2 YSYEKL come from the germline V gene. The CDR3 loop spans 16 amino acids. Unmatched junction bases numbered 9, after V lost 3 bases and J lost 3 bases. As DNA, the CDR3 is TGCGCCAGCAGCCACCCAGACAGGGGGGGCTTCTACGAGCAGTACTTC. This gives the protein CASSHPDRGGFYEQYF.

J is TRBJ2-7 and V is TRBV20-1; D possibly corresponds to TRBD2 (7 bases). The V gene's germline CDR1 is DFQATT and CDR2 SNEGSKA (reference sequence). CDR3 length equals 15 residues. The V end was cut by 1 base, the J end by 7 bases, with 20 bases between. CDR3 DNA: TGCAGTGCTAGAGTAACGGAGGGGGGGCGTCGGGAGCAGTACTTC. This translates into CSARVTEGGRREQYF.

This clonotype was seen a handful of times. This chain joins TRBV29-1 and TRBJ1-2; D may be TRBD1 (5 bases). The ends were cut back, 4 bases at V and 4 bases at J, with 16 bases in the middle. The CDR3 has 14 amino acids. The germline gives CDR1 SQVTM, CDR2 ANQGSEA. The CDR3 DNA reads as TGCAGCGTTGGCCCGGGACCTCCAATCTATGGCTACACCTTC. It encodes CSVGPGPPIYGYTF. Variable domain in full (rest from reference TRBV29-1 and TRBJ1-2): SAVISQKPSRDICQRGTSLTIQCQVDSQVTMMFWYRQQPGQSLTLIATANQGSEATYESGFVIDKFPISRPNLTFSTLTVSNMSPEDSSIYLCSVGPGPPIYGYTFGSGTRLTVV.

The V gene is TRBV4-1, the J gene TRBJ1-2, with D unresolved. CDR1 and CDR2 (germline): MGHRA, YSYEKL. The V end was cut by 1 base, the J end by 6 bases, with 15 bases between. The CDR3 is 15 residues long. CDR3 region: CASSQAGVNPHGYTF. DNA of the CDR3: TGCGCCAGCAGCCAAGCGGGCGTGAATCCCCATGGCTACACCTTC.

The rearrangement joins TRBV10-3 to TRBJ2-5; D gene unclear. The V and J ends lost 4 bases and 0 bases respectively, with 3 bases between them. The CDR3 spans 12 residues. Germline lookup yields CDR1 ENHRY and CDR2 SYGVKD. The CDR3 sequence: CAISGDQETQYF. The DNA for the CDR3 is TGTGCCATCAGTGGTGACCAAGAGACCCAGTACTTC.

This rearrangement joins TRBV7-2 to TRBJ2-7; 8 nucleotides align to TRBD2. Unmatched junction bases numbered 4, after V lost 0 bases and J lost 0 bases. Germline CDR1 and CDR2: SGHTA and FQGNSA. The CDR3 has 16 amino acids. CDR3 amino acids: CASSLARGGSSYEQYF. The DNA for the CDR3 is TGTGCCAGCAGCTTAGCTCGGGGGGGGTCCTCCTACGAGCAGTACTTC.

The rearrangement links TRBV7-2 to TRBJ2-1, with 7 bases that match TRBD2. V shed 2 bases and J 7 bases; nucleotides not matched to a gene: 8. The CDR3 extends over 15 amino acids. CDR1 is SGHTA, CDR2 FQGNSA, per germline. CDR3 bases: TGTGCCAGCAGCTTATCGGCGGGAGCGGAGAATGAGCAGTTCTTC. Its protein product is CASSLSAGAENEQFF. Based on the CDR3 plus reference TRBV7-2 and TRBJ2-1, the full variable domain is GAGVSQSPSNKVTEKGKDVELRCDPISGHTALYWYRQSLGQGLEFLIYFQGNSAPDKSGLPSDRFSAERTGGSVSTLTIQRTQQEDSAVYLCASSLSAGAENEQFFGPGTRLTVL.

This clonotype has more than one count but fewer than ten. The DNA of the CDR3 is TGTGCCAGCAGTGTAAGGCGCGAGCAGTACTTC. It is translated as CASSVRREQYF. This chain connects TRBV25-1 to TRBJ2-4; D is ambiguous. The DNA end favors TRBJ2-7, so the J call may be wrong. This CDR3 has 11 amino acids. In germline, CDR1 is MGHDK, CDR2 SYGVNS.

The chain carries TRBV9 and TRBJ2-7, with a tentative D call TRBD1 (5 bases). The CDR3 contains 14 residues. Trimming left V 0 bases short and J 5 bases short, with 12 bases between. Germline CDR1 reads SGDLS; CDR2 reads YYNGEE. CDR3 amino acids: CASSVGQGPNEQYF. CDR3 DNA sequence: TGTGCCAGCAGCGTAGGGCAGGGCCCCAACGAGCAGTACTTC.

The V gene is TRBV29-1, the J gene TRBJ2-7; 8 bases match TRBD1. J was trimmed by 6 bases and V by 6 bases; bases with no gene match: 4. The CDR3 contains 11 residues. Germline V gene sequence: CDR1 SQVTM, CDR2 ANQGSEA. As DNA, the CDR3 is TGCAGCGTGACAGGGGTGGGCGAGCAGTACTTC. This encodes CSVTGVGEQYF.

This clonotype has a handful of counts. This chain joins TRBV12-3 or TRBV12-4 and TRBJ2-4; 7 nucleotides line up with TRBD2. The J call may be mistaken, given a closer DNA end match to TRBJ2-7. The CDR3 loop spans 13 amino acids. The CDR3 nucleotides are TGTGCCAGCAGTTTGGGCGGGAGTAGCGAGCAGTACTTC. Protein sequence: CASSLGGSSEQYF.

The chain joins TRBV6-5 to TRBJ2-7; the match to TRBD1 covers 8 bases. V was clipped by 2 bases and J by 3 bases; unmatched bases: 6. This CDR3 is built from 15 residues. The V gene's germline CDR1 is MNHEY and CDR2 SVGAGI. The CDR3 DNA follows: TGTGCCAGCAGTTACAGGCGGACAGGGCTCTACGAGCAGTACTTC. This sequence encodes CASSYRRTGLYEQYF.

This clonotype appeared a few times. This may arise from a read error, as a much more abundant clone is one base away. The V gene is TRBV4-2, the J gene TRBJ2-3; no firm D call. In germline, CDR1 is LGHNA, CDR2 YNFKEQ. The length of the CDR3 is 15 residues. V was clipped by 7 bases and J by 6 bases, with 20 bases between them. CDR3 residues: CASNQKKQDVDTQYF. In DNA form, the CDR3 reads TGTGCCAGCAACCAGAAGAAGCAGGACGTCGATACGCAGTATTTT.

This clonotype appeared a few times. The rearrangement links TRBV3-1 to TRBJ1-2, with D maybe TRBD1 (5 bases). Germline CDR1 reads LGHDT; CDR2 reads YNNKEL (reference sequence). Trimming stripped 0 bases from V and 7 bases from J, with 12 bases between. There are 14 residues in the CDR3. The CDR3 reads CASSQDLLGGGYTF. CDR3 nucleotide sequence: TGTGCCAGCAGCCAAGATCTTTTGGGGGGTGGCTACACCTTC.

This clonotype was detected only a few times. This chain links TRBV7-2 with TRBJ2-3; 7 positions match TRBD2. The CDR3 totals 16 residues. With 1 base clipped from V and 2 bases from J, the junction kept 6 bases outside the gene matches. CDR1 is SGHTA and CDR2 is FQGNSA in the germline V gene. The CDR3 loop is CASSLVVGGPTDTQYF. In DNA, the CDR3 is TGTGCCAGCAGCTTAGTTGTGGGAGGGCCCACAGATACGCAGTATTTT.

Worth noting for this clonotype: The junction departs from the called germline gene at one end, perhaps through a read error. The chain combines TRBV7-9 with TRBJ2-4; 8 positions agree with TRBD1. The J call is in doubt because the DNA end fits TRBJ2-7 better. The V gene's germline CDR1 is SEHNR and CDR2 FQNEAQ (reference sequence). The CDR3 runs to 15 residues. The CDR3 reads CVSSGSDRAGYEQYF. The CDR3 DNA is TGTGTCAGCAGCGGATCGGACAGGGCGGGTTACGAGCAGTACTTC.

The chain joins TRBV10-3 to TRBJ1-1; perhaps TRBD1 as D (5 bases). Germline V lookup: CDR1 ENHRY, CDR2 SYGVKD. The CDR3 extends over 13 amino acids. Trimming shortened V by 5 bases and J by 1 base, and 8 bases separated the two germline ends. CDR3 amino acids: CAISIQGNTEAFF. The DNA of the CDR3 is TGTGCCATCAGTATTCAGGGGAACACTGAAGCTTTCTTT.

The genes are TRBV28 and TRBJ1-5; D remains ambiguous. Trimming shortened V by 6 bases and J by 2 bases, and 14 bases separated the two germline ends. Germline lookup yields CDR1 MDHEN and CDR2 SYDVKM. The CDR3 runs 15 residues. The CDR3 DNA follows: TGTGCCAGCAGATCCTTAACCGGGGGCAATCAGCCCCAGCATTTT. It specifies CASRSLTGGNQPQHF.

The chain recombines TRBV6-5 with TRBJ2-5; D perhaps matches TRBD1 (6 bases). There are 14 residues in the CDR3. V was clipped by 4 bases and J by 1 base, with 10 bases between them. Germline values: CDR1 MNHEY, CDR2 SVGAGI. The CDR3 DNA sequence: TGTGCCAGCAGTTGGGGGACAATCCAAGAGACCCAGTACTTC. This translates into CASSWGTIQETQYF.

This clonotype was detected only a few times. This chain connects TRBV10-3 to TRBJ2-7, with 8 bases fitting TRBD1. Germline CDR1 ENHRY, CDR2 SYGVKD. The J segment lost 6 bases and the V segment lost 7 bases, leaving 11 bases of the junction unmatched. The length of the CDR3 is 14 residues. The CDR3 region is CAIKLDRVGGEQYF. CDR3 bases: TGTGCCATCAAACTGGACAGGGTCGGAGGCGAGCAGTACTTC.

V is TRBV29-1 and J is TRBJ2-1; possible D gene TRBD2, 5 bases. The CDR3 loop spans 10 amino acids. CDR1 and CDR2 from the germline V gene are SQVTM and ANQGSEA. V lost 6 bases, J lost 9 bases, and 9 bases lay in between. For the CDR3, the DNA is TGCAGCGTGACACGGGGTGAGCAGTTCTTC. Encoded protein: CSVTRGEQFF.

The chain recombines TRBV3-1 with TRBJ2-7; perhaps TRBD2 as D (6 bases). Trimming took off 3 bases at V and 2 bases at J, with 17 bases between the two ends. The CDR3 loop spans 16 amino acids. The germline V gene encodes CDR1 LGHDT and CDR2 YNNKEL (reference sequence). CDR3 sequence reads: CASSHPGRGRPYEQYF. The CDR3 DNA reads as TGTGCCAGCAGCCACCCCGGGAGAGGCCGGCCCTACGAGCAGTACTTC.

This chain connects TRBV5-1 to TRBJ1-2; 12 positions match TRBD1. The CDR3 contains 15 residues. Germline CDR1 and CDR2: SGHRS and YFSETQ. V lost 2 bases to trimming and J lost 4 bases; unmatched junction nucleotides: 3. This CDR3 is CASSLGTGGLYGYTF. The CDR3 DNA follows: TGCGCCAGCAGCTTAGGGACAGGGGGCCTCTATGGCTACACCTTC.

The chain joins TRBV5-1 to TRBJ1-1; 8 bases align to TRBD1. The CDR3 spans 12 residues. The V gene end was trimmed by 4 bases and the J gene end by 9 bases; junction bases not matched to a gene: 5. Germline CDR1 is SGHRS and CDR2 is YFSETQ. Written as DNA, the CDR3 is TGCGCCAGCAGCGGACGGACAGGGAAAGCTTTCTTT. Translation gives CASSGRTGKAFF.

The CDR3 DNA is TGTGCCTGTCCGGGACAGGTAGTCTATGGCTACACCTTC. It codes for CACPGQVVYGYTF. This chain links TRBV30 with TRBJ1-2, with 8 bases fitting TRBD1. CDR1 is GTSNPN, CDR2 SVGIG, per germline (reference sequence). Trimming took 6 bases from V and 4 from J; bases not matched to a gene: 7. CDR3 size: 13 residues.

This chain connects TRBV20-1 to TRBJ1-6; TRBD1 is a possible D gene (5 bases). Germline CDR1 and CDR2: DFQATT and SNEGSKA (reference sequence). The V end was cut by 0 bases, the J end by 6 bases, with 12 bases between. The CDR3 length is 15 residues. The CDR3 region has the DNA TGCAGTGCTAGAGATAGCGGGGACGGTAATTCACCCCTCCACTTT. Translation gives CSARDSGDGNSPLHF.

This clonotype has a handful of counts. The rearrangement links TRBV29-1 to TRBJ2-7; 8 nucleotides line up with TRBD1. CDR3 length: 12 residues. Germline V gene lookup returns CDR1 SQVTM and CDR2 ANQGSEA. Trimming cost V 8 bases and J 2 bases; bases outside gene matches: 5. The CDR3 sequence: CSLRTGPYEQYF. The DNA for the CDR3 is TGCAGCCTCCGGACAGGGCCCTACGAGCAGTACTTC.

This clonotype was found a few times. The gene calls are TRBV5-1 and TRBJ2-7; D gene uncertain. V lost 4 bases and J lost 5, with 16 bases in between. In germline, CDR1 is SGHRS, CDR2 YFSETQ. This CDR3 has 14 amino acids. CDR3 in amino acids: CASSPPADRDEQYF. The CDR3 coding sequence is TGCGCCAGCAGCCCCCCAGCAGACCGGGACGAGCAGTACTTC.

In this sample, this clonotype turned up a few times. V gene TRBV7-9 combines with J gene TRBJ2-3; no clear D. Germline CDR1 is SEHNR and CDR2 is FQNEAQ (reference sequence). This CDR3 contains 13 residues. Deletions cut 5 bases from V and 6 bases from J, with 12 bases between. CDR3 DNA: TGTGCCAGCAGCCCTGGCCCCGGCGATACGCAGTATTTT. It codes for CASSPGPGDTQYF.